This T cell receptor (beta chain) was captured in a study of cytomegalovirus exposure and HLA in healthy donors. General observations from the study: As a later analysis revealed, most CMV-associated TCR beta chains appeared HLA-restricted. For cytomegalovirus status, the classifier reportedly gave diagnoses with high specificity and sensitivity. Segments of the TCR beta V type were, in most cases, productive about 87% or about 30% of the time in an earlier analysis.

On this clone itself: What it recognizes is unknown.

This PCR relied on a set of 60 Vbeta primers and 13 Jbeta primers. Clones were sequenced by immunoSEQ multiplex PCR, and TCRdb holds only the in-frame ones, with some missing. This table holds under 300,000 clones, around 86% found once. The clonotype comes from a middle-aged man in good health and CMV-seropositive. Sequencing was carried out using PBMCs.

The CDR3 here is CASSLREAGGSYNEQFF. CDR3 nucleotides: TGTGCCAGCAGCTTACGCGAGGCGGGAGGAAGCTACAATGAGCAGTTCTTC. The rearrangement links TRBV7-9 to TRBJ2-1; 8 bases align to TRBD2. CDR1 and CDR2 from the germline V gene are SEHNR and FQNEAQ (reference sequence). With V trimmed by 2 bases and J by 3 bases, 9 bases remained unmatched. The CDR3 is made up of 17 amino acids.